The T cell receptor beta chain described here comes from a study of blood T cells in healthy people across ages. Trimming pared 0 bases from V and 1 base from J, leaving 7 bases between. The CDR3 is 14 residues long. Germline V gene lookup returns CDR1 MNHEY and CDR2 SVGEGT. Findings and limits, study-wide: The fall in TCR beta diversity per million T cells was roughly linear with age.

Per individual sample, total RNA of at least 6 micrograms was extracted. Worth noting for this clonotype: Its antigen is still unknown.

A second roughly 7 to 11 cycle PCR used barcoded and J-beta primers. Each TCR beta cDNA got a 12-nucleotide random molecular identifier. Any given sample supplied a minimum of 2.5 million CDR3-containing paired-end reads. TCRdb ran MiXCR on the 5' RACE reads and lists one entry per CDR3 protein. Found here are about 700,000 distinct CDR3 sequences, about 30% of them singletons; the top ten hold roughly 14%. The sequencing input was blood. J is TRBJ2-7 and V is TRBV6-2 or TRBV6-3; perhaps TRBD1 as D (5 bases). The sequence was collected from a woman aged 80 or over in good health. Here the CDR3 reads CASSYSQGSYEQYF. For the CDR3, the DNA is TGTGCCAGCAGTTACTCCCAGGGATCCTACGAGCAGTACTTC.